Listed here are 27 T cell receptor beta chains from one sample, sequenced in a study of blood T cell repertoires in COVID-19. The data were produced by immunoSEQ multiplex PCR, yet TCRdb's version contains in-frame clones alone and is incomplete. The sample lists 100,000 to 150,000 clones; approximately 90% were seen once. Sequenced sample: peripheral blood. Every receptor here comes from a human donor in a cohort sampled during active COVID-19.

In DNA, the CDR3 is TGTGCCAGTAGTAAGGCGCTAGCGGGACGGTACGAGCAGTACTTC. As protein: CASSKALAGRYEQYF. The rearrangement uses TRBV19 and TRBJ2-7; the match to TRBD2 covers 9 bases. In germline, CDR1 is LNHDA, CDR2 SQIVND (reference sequence). This CDR3 spans 15 amino acids. Unmatched junction bases numbered 8, after V lost 4 bases and J lost 4 bases.

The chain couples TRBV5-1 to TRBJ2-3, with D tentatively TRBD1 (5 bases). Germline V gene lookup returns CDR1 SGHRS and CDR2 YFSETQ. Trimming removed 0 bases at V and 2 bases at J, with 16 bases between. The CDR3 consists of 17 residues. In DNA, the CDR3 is TGCGCCAGCAGCTTGGTTAATCCCTCCAGGGTCACAGATACGCAGTATTTT. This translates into CASSLVNPSRVTDTQYF. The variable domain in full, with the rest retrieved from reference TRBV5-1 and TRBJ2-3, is KAGVTQTPRYLIKTRGQQVTLSCSPISGHRSVSWYQQTPGQGLQFLFEYFSETQRNKGNFPGRFSGRQFSNSRSEMNVSTLELGDSALYLCASSLVNPSRVTDTQYFGPGTRLTVL.

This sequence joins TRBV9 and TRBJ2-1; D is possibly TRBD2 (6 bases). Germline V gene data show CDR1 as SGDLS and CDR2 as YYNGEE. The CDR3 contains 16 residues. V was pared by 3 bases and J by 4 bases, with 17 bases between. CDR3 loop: CASSANRERRYNEQFF. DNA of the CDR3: TGTGCCAGCAGCGCCAATCGGGAGAGGAGGTACAATGAGCAGTTCTTC.

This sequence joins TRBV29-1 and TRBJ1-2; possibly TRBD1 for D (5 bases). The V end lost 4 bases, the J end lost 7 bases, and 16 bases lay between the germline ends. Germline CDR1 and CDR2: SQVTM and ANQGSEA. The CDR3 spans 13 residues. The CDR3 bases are TGCAGCGTTGTAGTCCCGACCGGGGGTGGCTACACCTTC. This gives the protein CSVVVPTGGGYTF.

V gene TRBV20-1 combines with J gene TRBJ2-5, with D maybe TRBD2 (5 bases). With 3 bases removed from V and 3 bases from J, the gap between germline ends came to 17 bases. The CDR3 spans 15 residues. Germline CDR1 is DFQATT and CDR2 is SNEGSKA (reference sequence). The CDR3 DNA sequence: TGCAGTGCTAGTCTTGGTGGGAGAGAAGAAGAGACCCAGTACTTC. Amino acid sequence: CSASLGGREEETQYF.

CDR3 in DNA: TGTGCCAGCATGGGACAAGCTTTTAACTATGGCTACACCTTC. Residues: CASMGQAFNYGYTF. This sequence joins TRBV2 and TRBJ1-2; weak D call: TRBD1 (6 bases). The CDR3 has 14 amino acids. Trimming pared 7 bases from V and 1 base from J, leaving 13 bases between. The V gene's germline CDR1 is SNHLY and CDR2 FYNNEI.

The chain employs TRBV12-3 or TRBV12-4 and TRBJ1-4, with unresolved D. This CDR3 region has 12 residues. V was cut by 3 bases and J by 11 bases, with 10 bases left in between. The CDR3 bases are TGTGCCAGCAGTTTTTCTGGGGAGAAACTGTTTTTT. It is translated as CASSFSGEKLFF.

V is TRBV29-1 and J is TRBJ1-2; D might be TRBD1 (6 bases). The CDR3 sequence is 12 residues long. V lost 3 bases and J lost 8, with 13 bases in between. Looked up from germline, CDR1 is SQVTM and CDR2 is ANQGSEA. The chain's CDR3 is CSVEAGVRGYTF. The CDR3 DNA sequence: TGCAGCGTTGAGGCAGGGGTACGAGGCTACACCTTC.

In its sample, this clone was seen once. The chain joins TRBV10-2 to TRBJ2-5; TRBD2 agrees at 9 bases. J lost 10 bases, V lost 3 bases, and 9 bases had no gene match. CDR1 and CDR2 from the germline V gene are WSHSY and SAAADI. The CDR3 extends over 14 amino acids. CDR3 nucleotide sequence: TGCGCCAGCAGTGATCGCCTGGCGGGAGGGGGCCAGTACTTC. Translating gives CASSDRLAGGGQYF.

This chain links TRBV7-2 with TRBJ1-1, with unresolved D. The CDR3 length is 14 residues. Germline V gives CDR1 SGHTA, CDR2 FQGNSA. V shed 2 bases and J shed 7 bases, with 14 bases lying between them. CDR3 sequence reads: CASSLLPLAGEAFF. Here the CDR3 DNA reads TGTGCCAGCAGCTTATTACCCCTGGCTGGTGAAGCTTTCTTT.

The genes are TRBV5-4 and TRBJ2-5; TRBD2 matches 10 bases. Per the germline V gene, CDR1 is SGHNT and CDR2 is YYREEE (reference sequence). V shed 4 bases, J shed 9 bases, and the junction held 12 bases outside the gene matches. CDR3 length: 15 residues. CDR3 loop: CASSATGTSEVSQYF. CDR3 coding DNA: TGTGCCAGCAGCGCGACCGGGACTAGCGAGGTGTCCCAGTACTTC.

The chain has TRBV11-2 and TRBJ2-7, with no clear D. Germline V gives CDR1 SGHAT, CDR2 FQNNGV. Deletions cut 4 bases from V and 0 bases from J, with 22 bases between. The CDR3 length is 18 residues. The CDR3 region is CASSYPPGTRSPSYEQYF. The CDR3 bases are TGTGCCAGCAGCTACCCCCCAGGAACACGTTCACCCTCCTACGAGCAGTACTTC. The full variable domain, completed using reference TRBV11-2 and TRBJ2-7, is EAGVAQSPRYKIIEKRQSVAFWCNPISGHATLYWYQQILGQGPKLLIQFQNNGVVDDSQLPKDRFSAERLKGVDSTLKIQPAKLEDSAVYLCASSYPPGTRSPSYEQYFGPGTRLTVT.

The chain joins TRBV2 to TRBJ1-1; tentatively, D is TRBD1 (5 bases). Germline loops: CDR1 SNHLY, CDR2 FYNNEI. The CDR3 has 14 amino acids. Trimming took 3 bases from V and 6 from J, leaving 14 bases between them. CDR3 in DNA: TGTGCCAGCAGTGACAGCGGGACCTTCGCTGAAGCTTTCTTT. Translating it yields CASSDSGTFAEAFF.

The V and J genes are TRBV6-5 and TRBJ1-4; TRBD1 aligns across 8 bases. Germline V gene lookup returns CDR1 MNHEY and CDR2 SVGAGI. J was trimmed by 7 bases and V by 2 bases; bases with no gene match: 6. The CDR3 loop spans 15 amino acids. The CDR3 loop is CASSYAGGDSEKLFF. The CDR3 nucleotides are TGTGCCAGCAGTTACGCAGGGGGCGATTCTGAAAAACTGTTTTTT.

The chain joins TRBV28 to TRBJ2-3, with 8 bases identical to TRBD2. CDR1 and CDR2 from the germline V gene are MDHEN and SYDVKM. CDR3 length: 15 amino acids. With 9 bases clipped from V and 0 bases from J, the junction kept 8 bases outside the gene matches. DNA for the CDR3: TGTGCCAGTAGGTTTAGCGGGAAGAGCACAGATACGCAGTATTTT. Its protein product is CASRFSGKSTDTQYF.

The DNA of the CDR3 is TGTGCCCAGGGGGCAGGGTGGTTGTTTTTT. Translation gives CAQGAGWLFF. The V and J genes are TRBV19 and TRBJ2-2; TRBD1 matches at 8 bases. V lost 11 bases and J lost 15; bases outside the gene matches: 8. Germline V lookup: CDR1 LNHDA, CDR2 SQIVND (reference sequence). The CDR3 is made up of 10 amino acids.

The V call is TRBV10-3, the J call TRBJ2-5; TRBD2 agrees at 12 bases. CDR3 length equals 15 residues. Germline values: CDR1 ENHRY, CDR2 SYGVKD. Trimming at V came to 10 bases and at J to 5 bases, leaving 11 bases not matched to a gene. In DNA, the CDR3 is TGTGCCACCGGACTAGCGGGGCTCCGGGGGGAGACCCAGTACTTC. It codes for CATGLAGLRGETQYF.

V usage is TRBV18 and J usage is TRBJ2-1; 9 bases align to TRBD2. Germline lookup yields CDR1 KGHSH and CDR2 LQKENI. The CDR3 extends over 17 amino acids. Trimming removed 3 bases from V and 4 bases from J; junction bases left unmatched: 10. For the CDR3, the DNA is TGTGCCAGCTCACCCGCCGGGACTAGCAGCCGATACAATGAGCAGTTCTTC. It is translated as CASSPAGTSSRYNEQFF.

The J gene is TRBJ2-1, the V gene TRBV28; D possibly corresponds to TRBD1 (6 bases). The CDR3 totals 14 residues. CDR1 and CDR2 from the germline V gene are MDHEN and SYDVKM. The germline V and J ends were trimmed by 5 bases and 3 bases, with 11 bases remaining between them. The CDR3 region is CASSRGRGYNEQFF. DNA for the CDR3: TGTGCCAGCAGTCGGGGCAGGGGCTACAATGAGCAGTTCTTC.

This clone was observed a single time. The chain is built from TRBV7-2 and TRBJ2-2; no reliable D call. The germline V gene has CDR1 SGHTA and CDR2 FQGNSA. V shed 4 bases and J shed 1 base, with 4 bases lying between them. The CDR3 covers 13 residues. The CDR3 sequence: CASSSRNTGELFF. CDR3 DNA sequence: TGTGCCAGCAGCTCCAGGAACACCGGGGAGCTGTTTTTT.

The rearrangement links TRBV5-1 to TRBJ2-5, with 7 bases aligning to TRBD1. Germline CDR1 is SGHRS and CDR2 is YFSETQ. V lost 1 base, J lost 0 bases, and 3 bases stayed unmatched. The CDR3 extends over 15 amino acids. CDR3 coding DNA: TGCGCCAGCAGCTTGATCACAGGGGACCAAGAGACCCAGTACTTC. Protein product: CASSLITGDQETQYF.

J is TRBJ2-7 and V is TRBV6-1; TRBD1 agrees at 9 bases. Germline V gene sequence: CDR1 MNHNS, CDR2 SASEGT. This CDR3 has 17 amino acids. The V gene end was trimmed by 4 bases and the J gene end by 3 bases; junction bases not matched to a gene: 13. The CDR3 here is CASSGTGGAWSGYEQYF. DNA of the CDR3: TGTGCCAGCAGTGGAACAGGGGGCGCTTGGTCGGGCTACGAGCAGTACTTC.

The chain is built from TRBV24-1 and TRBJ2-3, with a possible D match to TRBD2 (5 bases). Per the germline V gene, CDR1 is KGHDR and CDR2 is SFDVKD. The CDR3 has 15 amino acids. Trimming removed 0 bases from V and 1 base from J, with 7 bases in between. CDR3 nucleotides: TGTGCCACCAGTGATTTGCTTAGCGGCACAGATACGCAGTATTTT. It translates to CATSDLLSGTDTQYF.

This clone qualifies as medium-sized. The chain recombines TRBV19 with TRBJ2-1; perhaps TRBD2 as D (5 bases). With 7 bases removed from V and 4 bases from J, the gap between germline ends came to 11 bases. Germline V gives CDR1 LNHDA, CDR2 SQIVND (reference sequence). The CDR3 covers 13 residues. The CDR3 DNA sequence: TGTGCCAGTACCATGGGCGGGTACAATGAGCAGTTCTTC. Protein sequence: CASTMGGYNEQFF.

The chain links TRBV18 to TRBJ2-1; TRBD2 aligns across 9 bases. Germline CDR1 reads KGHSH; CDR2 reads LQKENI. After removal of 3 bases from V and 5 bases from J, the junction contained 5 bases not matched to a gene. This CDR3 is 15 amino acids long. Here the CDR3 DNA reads TGTGCCAGCTCACCGTGGCGGGGGGGGCACAATGAGCAGTTCTTC. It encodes CASSPWRGGHNEQFF.

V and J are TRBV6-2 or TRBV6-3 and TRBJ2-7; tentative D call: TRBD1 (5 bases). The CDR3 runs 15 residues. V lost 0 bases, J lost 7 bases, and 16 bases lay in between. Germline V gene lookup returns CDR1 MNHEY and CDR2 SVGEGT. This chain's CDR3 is CASSYSREGAVEQYF. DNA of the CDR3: TGTGCCAGCAGTTACTCCAGGGAAGGGGCGGTTGAGCAGTACTTC.

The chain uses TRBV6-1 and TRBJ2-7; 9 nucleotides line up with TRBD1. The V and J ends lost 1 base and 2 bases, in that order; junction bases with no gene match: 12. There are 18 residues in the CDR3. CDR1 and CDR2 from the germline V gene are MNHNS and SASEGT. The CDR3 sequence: CASSEGPQTGGLTYEQYF. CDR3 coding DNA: TGTGCCAGCAGTGAAGGTCCCCAGACAGGGGGGTTAACCTACGAGCAGTACTTC.